This TCR beta chain stems from a study of tumor-infiltrating lymphocytes in localized non-small cell lung cancer. The method was immunoSEQ multiplex PCR; TCRdb's version includes in-frame clones alone and lacks a portion of them. The sample has about 13,000 clones; roughly 80% are singletons. In regard to this clone: The antigen remains unidentified.

The CDR3 covers 16 residues. V was pared by 3 bases and J by 5 bases, with 4 bases of the junction left unmatched. Germline CDR1 reads SGHNT; CDR2 reads YYREEE (reference sequence). Findings and limits, study-wide: TCR sequencing covered a subset of patients with enough tissue.

The clonotype originates from a human donor with non-small cell lung cancer. Sample: lung tumor tissue. The J gene is TRBJ2-3, the V gene TRBV5-4, with TRBD2 identical over 15 bases. CDR3 nucleotide sequence: TGTGCCAGCAGCTGGACTAGCGGGAGGGCCGGAGATACGCAGTATTTT. Translating it yields CASSWTSGRAGDTQYF. Complete variable domain (other parts from reference TRBV5-4 and TRBJ2-3): ETGVTQSPTHLIKTRGQQVTLRCSSQSGHNTVSWYQQALGQGPQFIFQYYREEENGRGNFPPRFSGLQFPNYSSELNVNALELDDSALYLCASSWTSGRAGDTQYFGPGTRLTVL.